Detailed here is one T cell receptor (beta chain). The data were taken from a study of cytomegalovirus exposure and HLA in healthy donors. Trimming removed 6 bases from V and 6 bases from J, with 14 bases in between. Germline assignment: CDR1 SNHLY and CDR2 FYNNEI. The CDR3 covers 14 residues. The PCR ran on 60 Vbeta and 13 Jbeta primers. The assay was immunoSEQ multiplex PCR, and TCRdb's table has in-frame clones only and misses some. In the table there are 200,000 to 250,000 clones, 70% to 85% of which are singletons. Sequencing used PBMCs. The clonotype was recovered from a man aged 45-65 years in good health and CMV-seronegative. The genes are TRBV2 and TRBJ1-4; a possible D gene is TRBD1 (5 bases). The CDR3 is CASRSAGVDEKLFF. The CDR3 nucleotides are TGTGCCAGCAGGTCGGCGGGGGTGGATGAAAAACTGTTTTTT. Supplemented by reference TRBV2 and TRBJ1-4, the full variable domain reads EPEVTQTPSHQVTQMGQEVILRCVPISNHLYFYWYRQILGQKVEFLVSFYNNEISEKSEIFDDQFSVERPDGSNFTLKIRSTKLEDSAMYFCASRSAGVDEKLFFGSGTQLSVL.